The 10 T cell receptor beta chains reported below all come from one sample, sequenced in a study of T-cell reconstitution after alpha-beta-depleted transplantation in children. The TCRbeta library incorporated unique molecular identifiers. MiXCR was run by TCRdb on the PCR reads, yielding one entry per CDR3 protein. The sample has nearly 350,000 distinct CDR3 sequences; roughly 15% are singletons. The starting material was PBMCs, mostly from graft donor cells, obtained 360 days after TCRalphabeta/CD19-depleted stem cell transplant. The receptors here all came from a male patient aged 2-15 years who had a stem cell transplant for acute lymphoblastic leukemia, so the T cells may come from the graft donor.

This rearrangement joins TRBV12-3 or TRBV12-4 to TRBJ2-3; 7 bases are shared with TRBD2. V was pared by 5 bases and J by 0 bases, with 5 bases of the junction left unmatched. The CDR3 totals 15 residues. CDR3 residues: CASSRASGSTDTQYF. Here the CDR3 DNA reads TGTGCCAGCAGTAGAGCTAGCGGTAGCACAGATACGCAGTATTTT.

The chain joins TRBV9 to TRBJ1-5, with no clear D. Deletions cut 3 bases from V and 0 bases from J, with 7 bases between. The germline gives CDR1 SGDLS, CDR2 YYNGEE. This CDR3 comprises 14 residues. The CDR3 nucleotides read TGTGCCAGCAGCGAGGGCTATAGCAATCAGCCCCAGCATTTT. Translation: CASSEGYSNQPQHF.

V usage is TRBV24-1 and J usage is TRBJ2-7, with D possibly called TRBD1 or TRBD2 (5 bases each). The germline V gene encodes CDR1 KGHDR and CDR2 SFDVKD. The CDR3 contains 15 residues. V lost 4 bases, J lost 4 bases, and 16 bases lay in between. The CDR3 DNA reads as TGTGCCACCAGTGACGGGGACGCTCGGGGATACGAGCAGTACTTC. Encoded protein: CATSDGDARGYEQYF.

This clonotype was seen a few times. V and J are TRBV7-8 and TRBJ1-5; no firm D call. V was trimmed by 2 bases and J by 0 bases, leaving 8 bases between them. The CDR3 contains 15 residues. The V gene's germline CDR1 is SGHVS and CDR2 FQNEAQ. The CDR3 reads CASSLMGNSNQPQHF. CDR3 DNA: TGTGCCAGCAGCTTAATGGGTAATAGCAATCAGCCCCAGCATTTT.

This clonotype was counted at least ten times. The rearrangement joins TRBV12-3 or TRBV12-4 to TRBJ2-5; D possibly uses TRBD1 or TRBD2 (5 bases each). V was cut by 5 bases and J by 4 bases, with 14 bases left in between. The CDR3 sequence is 14 residues long. The CDR3 region is CASSAVRETETQYF. Written as DNA, the CDR3 is TGTGCCAGCAGTGCCGTCAGGGAGACAGAGACCCAGTACTTC.

The CDR3 reads CASSYSRGYGTQYF. DNA of the CDR3: TGTGCCAGCAGTTACTCACGGGGGTATGGGACGCAGTATTTT. The J gene is TRBJ2-3, the V gene TRBV6-2 or TRBV6-3, with a possible D match to TRBD2 (6 bases). The CDR3 is 14 amino acids. Germline assignment: CDR1 MNHEY and CDR2 SVGEGT. V lost 0 bases and J 9 bases, leaving 13 bases between the germline ends.

The gene calls are TRBV6-5 and TRBJ1-5; 12 bases are a match to TRBD1. Trimming cost V 0 bases and J 6 bases; bases outside gene matches: 9. Germline-derived CDR1 and CDR2 are MNHEY and SVGAGI. The CDR3 is 18 amino acids. CDR3 nucleotides: TGTGCCAGCAGTTACTCGGGGATGGGACAGGGGGCTTTTCAGCCCCAGCATTTT. Protein: CASSYSGMGQGAFQPQHF.

This clonotype has ten or more counts. The gene calls are TRBV27 and TRBJ2-1, with D perhaps matching TRBD2 (5 bases). CDR3 size: 13 residues. V was pared by 8 bases and J by 5 bases, with 13 bases between. Germline lookup yields CDR1 MNHEY and CDR2 SMNVEV (reference sequence). CDR3 bases: TGTGCCAGCCTCAAGAACGGGGACAATGAGCAGTTCTTC. This encodes CASLKNGDNEQFF.

This clonotype was seen many times. V is TRBV12-3 or TRBV12-4 and J is TRBJ2-3, with 14 bases identical to TRBD2. The CDR3 has 16 residues. The V gene end was trimmed by 7 bases and the J gene end by 3 bases; junction bases not matched to a gene: 6. The DNA for the CDR3 is TGTGCCAGCAAGACTAGCGGGAGGGCCGAGACAGATACGCAGTATTTT. This sequence encodes CASKTSGRAETDTQYF.

This clonotype was counted only a few times. The CDR3 coding sequence is TGTGCCAGCAGAGCCTTGCGGTGGGACAGGGGCCTCCGCATGAACACTGAAGCTTTCTTT. Amino acids: CASRALRWDRGLRMNTEAFF. The gene calls are TRBV6-2 or TRBV6-3 and TRBJ1-1, with 10 bases matching TRBD1. J lost 0 bases, V lost 6 bases, and 19 bases had no gene match. Germline V gives CDR1 MNHEY, CDR2 SVGEGT. The CDR3 has 20 residues.